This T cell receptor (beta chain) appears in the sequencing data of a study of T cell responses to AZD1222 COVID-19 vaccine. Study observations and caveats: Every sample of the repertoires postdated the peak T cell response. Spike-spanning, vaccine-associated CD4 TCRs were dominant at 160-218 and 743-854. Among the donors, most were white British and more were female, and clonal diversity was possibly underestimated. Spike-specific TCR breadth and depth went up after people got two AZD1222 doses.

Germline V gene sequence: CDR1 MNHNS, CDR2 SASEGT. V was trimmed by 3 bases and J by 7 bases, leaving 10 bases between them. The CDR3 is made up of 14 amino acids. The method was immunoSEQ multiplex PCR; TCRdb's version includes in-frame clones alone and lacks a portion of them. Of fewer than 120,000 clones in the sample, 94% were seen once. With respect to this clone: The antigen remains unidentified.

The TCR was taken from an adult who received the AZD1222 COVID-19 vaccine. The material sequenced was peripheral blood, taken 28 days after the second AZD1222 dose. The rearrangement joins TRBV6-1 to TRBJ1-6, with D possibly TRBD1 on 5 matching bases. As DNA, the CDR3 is TGTGCCAGCAGTGAGGGGGTTGGAAATTCACCCCTCCACTTT. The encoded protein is CASSEGVGNSPLHF.